This TCR beta chain was found in a study of T cell responses to AZD1222 COVID-19 vaccine. Points from the study as a whole: White British donors predominated, females outnumbered males, and clonal diversity was possibly underestimated. Vaccine-associated CD4 TCRs spanned spike, dominant at 160-218 and 743-854.

On this clone: Its antigen is not identified.

Pooled together were second doses at about 4 or about 12 weeks. This table comes from immunoSEQ multiplex PCR, and its TCRdb copy is limited to in-frame clones, with some not included. The repertoire holds 75,000 to 85,000 clones, roughly 88% seen once, with under 1.5% in the top ten. The sample was peripheral blood, taken 28 days after the second AZD1222 dose. This TCR came from an adult who received the AZD1222 COVID-19 vaccine.

CDR3 DNA sequence: TGTGCCAGCAGCGTCACTAGCGGAACCGGGGAGCTGTTTTTT. Translating it yields CASSVTSGTGELFF. The chain combines TRBV9 with TRBJ2-2, with 8 bases aligning to TRBD2. This CDR3 spans 14 amino acids. Germline V gene lookup returns CDR1 SGDLS and CDR2 YYNGEE. V dropped 2 bases and J dropped 5; count of bases not matched to a gene: 2.